This TCR beta chain is drawn from a study of Graves' ophthalmopathy and Graves' hyperthyroidism. The study amplified TCR beta CDR3 regions using RNA transcripts. RT-PCR in the first round used HTBI primers; a second-round multiplex PCR followed. TCRdb passed the multiplex PCR reads through MiXCR, listing each CDR3 protein once. The table has about 550,000 distinct CDR3 sequences, approximately 35% seen once; the top ten hold roughly 4.5%. This CDR3 comprises 15 residues. V was cut by 1 base and J by 7 bases, with 16 bases left in between. Germline values: CDR1 SGHTA, CDR2 FQGNSA. Only one count was recorded for this clonotype.

The sequenced sample consisted of peripheral blood or thyroid tissue (not recorded which). The chain has TRBV7-2 and TRBJ1-1; the D gene is possibly TRBD1 (6 bases). The source of this sequence is an adult man with Graves' hyperthyroidism. The CDR3 bases are TGTGCCAGCAGCTTAGTCCCGGGGGGGCGGAATGAAGCTTTCTTT. This gives the protein CASSLVPGGRNEAFF.